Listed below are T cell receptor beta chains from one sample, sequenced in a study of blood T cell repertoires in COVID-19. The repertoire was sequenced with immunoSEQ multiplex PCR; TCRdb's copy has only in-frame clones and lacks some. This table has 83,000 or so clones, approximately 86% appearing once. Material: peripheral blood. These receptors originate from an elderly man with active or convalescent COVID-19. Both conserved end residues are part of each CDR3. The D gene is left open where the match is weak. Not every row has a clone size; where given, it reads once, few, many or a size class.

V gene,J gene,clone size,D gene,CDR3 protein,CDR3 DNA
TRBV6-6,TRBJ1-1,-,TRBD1,CASRPPGQMNTEAFF,TGTGCCAGCAGACCTCCGGGACAGATGAACACTGAAGCTTTCTTT
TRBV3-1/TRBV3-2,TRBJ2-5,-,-,CASSQAETQYF,TGTGCCAGCAGCCAGGCTGAGACCCAGTACTTC
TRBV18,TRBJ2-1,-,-,CASSPARVNEQFF,TGTGCCAGCTCACCAGCCAGGGTTAATGAGCAGTTCTTC
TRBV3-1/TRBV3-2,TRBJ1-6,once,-,CASGQSYNSPLHF,TGTGCCAGTGGACAGTCATATAATTCACCCCTCCACTTT
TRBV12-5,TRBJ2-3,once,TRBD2,CASGSPTSGRERTDTQYF,TGTGCTAGTGGTTCCCCCACTAGCGGGAGGGAACGCACAGATACGCAGTATTTT
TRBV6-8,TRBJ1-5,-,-,CASSYGAGSNQPQHF,TGTGCCAGCAGTTACGGCGCGGGGAGCAATCAGCCCCAGCATTTT
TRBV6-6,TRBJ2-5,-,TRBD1,CASSHRQGQETQYF,TGTGCCAGCAGTCACAGACAGGGACAAGAGACCCAGTACTTC
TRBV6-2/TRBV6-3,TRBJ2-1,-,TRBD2,CASSYLTSGNEQFF,TGTGCCAGCAGTTACCTGACTAGCGGCAATGAGCAGTTCTTC
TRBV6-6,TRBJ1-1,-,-,CASSPPTGNTEAFF,TGTGCCAGCAGTCCCCCAACAGGGAACACTGAAGCTTTCTTT
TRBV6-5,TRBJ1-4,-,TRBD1,CASSPPGQGHEKLFF,TGTGCCAGCAGTCCCCCGGGACAGGGTCACGAAAAACTGTTTTTT
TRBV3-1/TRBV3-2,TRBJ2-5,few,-,CASSPSGSASETQYF,TGTGCCAGCAGCCCAAGCGGCAGCGCCTCAGAGACCCAGTACTTC
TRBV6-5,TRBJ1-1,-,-,CAIKGIGHLEAFF,TGTGCCATCAAGGGAATTGGACACCTTGAAGCTTTCTTT
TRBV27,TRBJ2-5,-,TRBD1,CASSPVVTGRETQYF,TGTGCCAGCAGTCCCGTAGTGACAGGGCGTGAGACCCAGTACTTC
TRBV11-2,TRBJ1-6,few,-,CASRRPGSPNSPLHF,TGTGCCAGCAGGCGCCCAGGCAGCCCTAATTCACCCCTCCACTTT
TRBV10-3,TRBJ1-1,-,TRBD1,CAIRRTGENTEAFF,TGTGCCATCCGCAGGACAGGGGAGAACACTGAAGCTTTCTTT
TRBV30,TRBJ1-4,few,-,CAWTGPGREKLFF,TGTGCCTGGACAGGGCCAGGGAGGGAAAAACTGTTTTTT
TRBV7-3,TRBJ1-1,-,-,CASSRTGVGTEAFF,TGTGCCAGCAGCCGAACAGGAGTAGGGACTGAAGCTTTCTTT
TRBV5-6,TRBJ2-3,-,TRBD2,CASSPPGGAGTDTQYF,TGTGCCAGCAGCCCCCCGGGGGGGGCCGGAACAGATACGCAGTATTTT
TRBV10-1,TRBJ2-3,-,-,CASSEGSTDTQYF,TGCGCCAGCAGTGAGGGCAGCACAGATACGCAGTATTTT
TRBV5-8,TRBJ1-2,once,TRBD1,CASSRLTGDLFYGYTF,TGTGCCAGCAGCCGATTAACAGGGGACCTCTTCTATGGCTACACCTTC
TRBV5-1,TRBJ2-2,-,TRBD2,CASSLETSGGNTGELFF,TGCGCCAGCAGCTTGGAGACTAGCGGGGGTAACACCGGGGAGCTGTTTTTT
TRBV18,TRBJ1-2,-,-,CASSPLDKNYGYTF,TGTGCCAGCTCACCTCTTGACAAGAACTATGGCTACACCTTC
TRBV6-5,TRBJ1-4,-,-,CAVKHPQSEKLFF,TGTGCCGTAAAACATCCCCAGTCTGAAAAACTGTTTTTT
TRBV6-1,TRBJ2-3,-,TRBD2,CASSEGLAATDTQYF,TGTGCCAGCAGTGAAGGTCTAGCGGCCACAGATACGCAGTATTTT
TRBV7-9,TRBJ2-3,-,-,CASSNQGKGDTQYF,TGTGCCAGCAGTAACCAGGGGAAGGGAGATACGCAGTATTTT
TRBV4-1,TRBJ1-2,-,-,CASSQETALANYGYTF,TGCGCCAGCAGCCAAGAGACAGCTTTAGCAAACTATGGCTACACCTTC